What follows describes a single T cell receptor beta chain. The sample's time point: pretreatment peripheral blood. The cohort comprised individuals with locally advanced or metastatic urothelial carcinoma. Data came from immunoSEQ multiplex PCR; TCRdb stores just in-frame clones and leaves some out. The data contain about 74,000 clones, roughly 90% of them singletons. The record originates from a study of PD-L1 blockade in urothelial cancer. Sequenced material: PBMCs, taken around atezolizumab (anti-PD-L1) treatment. The TCR sequence derives from a man in his 70s with urothelial cancer.

CDR3 DNA sequence: TGCGCCAGCAGTCATACAGGACCTAATAACTATGGCTACACCTTC. Translated, it gives CASSHTGPNNYGYTF. The gene calls are TRBV5-1 and TRBJ1-2, with D possibly being TRBD1 (5 bases). Germline V gene data show CDR1 as SGHRS and CDR2 as YFSETQ. The CDR3 loop spans 15 amino acids. Trimming removed 5 bases at V and 1 base at J, with 15 bases between.